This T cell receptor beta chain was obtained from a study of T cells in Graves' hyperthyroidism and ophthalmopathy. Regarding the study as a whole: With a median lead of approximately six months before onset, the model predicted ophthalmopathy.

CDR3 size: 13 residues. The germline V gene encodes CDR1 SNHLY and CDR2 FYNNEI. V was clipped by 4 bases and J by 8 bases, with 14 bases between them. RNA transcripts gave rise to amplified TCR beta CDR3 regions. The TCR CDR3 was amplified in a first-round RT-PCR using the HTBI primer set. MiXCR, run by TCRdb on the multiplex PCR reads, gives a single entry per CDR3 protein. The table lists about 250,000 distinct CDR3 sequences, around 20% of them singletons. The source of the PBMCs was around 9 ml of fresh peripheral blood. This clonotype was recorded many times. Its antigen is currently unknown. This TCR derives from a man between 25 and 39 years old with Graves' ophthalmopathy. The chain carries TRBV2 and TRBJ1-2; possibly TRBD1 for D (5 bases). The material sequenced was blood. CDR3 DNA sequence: TGTGCCAGCAGTGCGGACGGGACCGGGGGCTACACCTTC. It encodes CASSADGTGGYTF.